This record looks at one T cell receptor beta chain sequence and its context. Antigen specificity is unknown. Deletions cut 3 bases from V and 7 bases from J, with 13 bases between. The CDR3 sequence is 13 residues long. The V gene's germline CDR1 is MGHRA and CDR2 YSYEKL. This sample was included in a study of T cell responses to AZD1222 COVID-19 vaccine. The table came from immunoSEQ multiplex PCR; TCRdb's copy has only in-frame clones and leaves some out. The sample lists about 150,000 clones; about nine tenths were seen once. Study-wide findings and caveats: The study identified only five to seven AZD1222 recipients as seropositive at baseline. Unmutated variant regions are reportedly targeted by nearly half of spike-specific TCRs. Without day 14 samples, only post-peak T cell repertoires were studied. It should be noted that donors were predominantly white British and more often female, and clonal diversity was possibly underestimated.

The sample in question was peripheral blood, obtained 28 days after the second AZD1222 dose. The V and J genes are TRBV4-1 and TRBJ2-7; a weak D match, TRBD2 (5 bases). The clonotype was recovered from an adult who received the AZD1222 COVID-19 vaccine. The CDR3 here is CASSQGPGYEQYF. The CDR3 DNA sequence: TGCGCCAGCAGCCAGGGTCCGGGGTATGAGCAGTACTTC.